This entry is about one T cell receptor (beta chain). Its antigen is not known. These data belong to a study of cytomegalovirus exposure and HLA in healthy donors. CDR3 length: 13 amino acids. Germline lookup yields CDR1 LGHNA and CDR2 YNFKEQ. V lost 0 bases, J lost 3 bases, and 5 bases lay in between. The study's findings and limits: Certain sequence variants were highly shared and formed a cluster, and this cluster was likely a sequencing artifact. Later analysis indicated greater clonal expansion among HLA-associated TCR beta chains than among equally common other chains. A few CMV-associated chains proved CMV antigen-specific in vitro.

The PCR made use of 60 Vbeta and 13 Jbeta primers. The table came from immunoSEQ multiplex PCR; TCRdb's copy has only in-frame clones and leaves some out. The sample carries about 98,000 clones, under 75% recorded once. This TCR derives from a man aged 50-59 years in good health and CMV-seronegative. Sample: PBMCs. V gene TRBV4-2 combines with J gene TRBJ1-1; no clear D. The CDR3 reads CASSQDRDTEAFF. In DNA, the CDR3 is TGTGCCAGCAGCCAAGATCGGGACACTGAAGCTTTCTTT.